This entry lists 25 T cell receptor beta chains sequenced from one sample in a study of blood T cell repertoires in COVID-19. Data came from immunoSEQ multiplex PCR; TCRdb stores just in-frame clones and leaves some out. The repertoire holds 210,000 or so clones, with 70% to 90% as singletons. Sample: PBMCs or T cells enriched from blood (not recorded which). These receptors were obtained from a man between 25 and 39 years old with acute COVID-19.

This chain uses TRBV7-5 with TRBJ1-1; TRBD1, the table's D call, was not compared with the DNA. TRBV7-5 is a pseudogene locus. CDR3 size: 15 residues. The CDR3 loop reads CVRSLRYRRNTEAFF. The CDR3 nucleotides are TGTGTCAGAAGCTTAAGGTACAGAAGAAACACTGAAGCTTTCTTT.

The chain has TRBV18 and TRBJ1-1; D remains ambiguous. Trimming cost V 3 bases and J 7 bases, with 15 bases left between them. CDR1 KGHSH and CDR2 LQKENI come from the germline V gene. This CDR3 spans 14 amino acids. The chain's CDR3 is CASSPRHPRGEAFF. The CDR3 nucleotides read TGTGCCAGCTCACCTCGCCACCCTCGAGGTGAAGCTTTCTTT.

The chain links TRBV19 to TRBJ2-3, with a possible D match to TRBD1 (6 bases). The germline CDR1 and CDR2 sequences are LNHDA and SQIVND (reference sequence). The CDR3 loop spans 16 amino acids. V lost 3 bases to trimming and J lost 0 bases, with 13 bases between them. Here the CDR3 DNA reads TGTGCCAGTAGTATCAAGGGGACATCTAGCACAGATACGCAGTATTTT. Encoded protein: CASSIKGTSSTDTQYF.

The rearrangement links TRBV29-1 to TRBJ2-2, with D unclear. V lost 5 bases and J lost 0, with 7 bases in between. Per the germline V gene, CDR1 is SQVTM and CDR2 is ANQGSEA. This CDR3 contains 13 residues. The CDR3 here is CSVKESNTGELFF. The CDR3, as DNA: TGCAGCGTTAAGGAGTCGAACACCGGGGAGCTGTTTTTT.

This clone was found once. The rearrangement joins TRBV9 to TRBJ1-4; 7 bases agree with TRBD1. Germline CDR1 SGDLS, CDR2 YYNGEE. This CDR3 contains 18 residues. V gave up 3 bases and J gave up 1 base; unmatched junction bases: 12. CDR3 bases: TGTGCCAGCAGCGGGCAGGGGGGTGCGGGTTTAACTAATGAAAAACTGTTTTTT. Its protein is CASSGQGGAGLTNEKLFF.

This clone has more than one count but fewer than ten. The rearrangement joins TRBV5-6 to TRBJ1-6, with 11 positions matching TRBD1. Trimming took 0 bases from V and 5 from J; bases not matched to a gene: 7. From germline, CDR1 is SGHDT and CDR2 YYEEEE. The CDR3 totals 18 residues. CDR3: CASSLVGGTGGDNSPLHF. DNA for the CDR3: TGTGCCAGCAGCTTGGTAGGTGGGACAGGGGGAGATAATTCACCCCTCCACTTT.

This clone has just a few counts. The gene calls are TRBV27 and TRBJ1-2, with 11 bases matching TRBD1. Germline V CDR1 and CDR2: MNHEY, SMNVEV (reference sequence). V was clipped by 6 bases and J by 4 bases; unmatched bases: 7. The CDR3 is 15 residues long. CDR3 protein: CASSPLGQGAYGYTF. CDR3 nucleotides: TGTGCCAGCAGCCCGCTAGGACAGGGGGCCTATGGCTACACCTTC.

This clone has just a few counts. The V gene is TRBV5-6, the J gene TRBJ1-5; TRBD1 matches 7 bases. The CDR3 sequence is 17 residues long. Per germline, CDR1 SGHDT and CDR2 YYEEEE. After removal of 1 base from V and 7 bases from J, the junction contained 14 bases not matched to a gene. The CDR3 loop is CASSLFTGDTNRQPQHF. The CDR3 coding sequence is TGTGCCAGCAGCTTGTTTACAGGGGATACGAACAGACAGCCCCAGCATTTT.

The rearrangement uses TRBV6-5 and TRBJ1-2; TRBD1 aligns across 10 bases. The CDR3 spans 14 residues. CDR1 is MNHEY and CDR2 is SVGAGI in the germline V gene. V was clipped by 5 bases and J by 6 bases; unmatched bases: 6. The CDR3 DNA reads TGTGCCAGCAGTCCTAGGGGACAGGGGAATGGCTACACCTTC. This gives the protein CASSPRGQGNGYTF.

The CDR3, as DNA: TGTGCCAGCAGCCGAAAAGGGGGCCAAAACACTGAAGCTTTCTTT. Translating it yields CASSRKGGQNTEAFF. V usage is TRBV9 and J usage is TRBJ1-1; 7 bases are a match to TRBD1. Germline assignment: CDR1 SGDLS and CDR2 YYNGEE. V lost 4 bases and J lost 2; bases outside the gene matches: 8. The CDR3 sequence is 15 residues long.

The rearrangement joins TRBV7-2 to TRBJ2-1; 9 bases agree with TRBD2. V dropped 1 base and J dropped 10; count of bases not matched to a gene: 8. Germline V gene lookup returns CDR1 SGHTA and CDR2 FQGNSA. The CDR3 sequence is 15 residues long. CDR3 region: CASSLGGGALGEQFF. The CDR3 nucleotides are TGTGCCAGCAGCTTAGGCGGGGGGGCACTCGGGGAGCAGTTCTTC.

The CDR3: CASSPWTGTAEQFF. Here the CDR3 DNA reads TGTGCCAGCTCACCATGGACAGGGACCGCTGAGCAGTTCTTC. The chain combines TRBV18 with TRBJ2-1; 8 bases line up with TRBD1. CDR1 is KGHSH, CDR2 LQKENI, per germline. CDR3 length: 14 amino acids. The junction had 6 bases not matched to a gene; V was cut back by 2 bases and J by 9 bases.

The gene calls are TRBV28 and TRBJ2-5; TRBD2 aligns across 10 bases. With V trimmed by 6 bases and J by 2 bases, 0 bases remained unmatched. Germline values: CDR1 MDHEN, CDR2 SYDVKM. The CDR3 spans 13 residues. This CDR3 reads CASRTSGQETQYF. The CDR3, as DNA: TGTGCCAGCAGGACTAGCGGGCAAGAGACCCAGTACTTC.

Here the CDR3 DNA reads TGTGCCAGCAGCGTAGAACCCAGCTCCTACAATGAGCAGTTCTTC. Its protein product is CASSVEPSSYNEQFF. The rearrangement uses TRBV9 and TRBJ2-1, with D unclear. CDR3 length: 15 amino acids. V lost 0 bases, J lost 0 bases, and 7 bases lay in between. Per the germline V gene, CDR1 is SGDLS and CDR2 is YYNGEE.

This rearrangement joins TRBV5-1 to TRBJ1-1; D might be TRBD1 (6 bases). The germline V and J ends were trimmed by 2 bases and 1 base, with 12 bases remaining between them. Per the germline V gene, CDR1 is SGHRS and CDR2 is YFSETQ. The CDR3 contains 15 residues. In DNA, the CDR3 is TGCGCCAGCAGCTTCGAGAGGGGGAGGAACACTGAAGCTTTCTTT. This sequence encodes CASSFERGRNTEAFF.

A single count supports this clone. The chain recombines TRBV6-1 with TRBJ1-1; a weak D match, TRBD1 (6 bases). V was pared by 3 bases and J by 2 bases, with 13 bases between. Germline loops: CDR1 MNHNS, CDR2 SASEGT. The CDR3 has 15 amino acids. The CDR3 protein is CASSDSWTDNTEAFF. CDR3 DNA sequence: TGTGCCAGCAGTGATAGTTGGACAGATAACACTGAAGCTTTCTTT.

The rearrangement uses TRBV5-1 and TRBJ2-3, with 8 bases lining up with TRBD2. V lost 5 bases, J lost 4 bases, and 6 bases stayed unmatched. Germline loops: CDR1 SGHRS, CDR2 YFSETQ. This CDR3 is built from 14 residues. CDR3 loop: CASSRGGHPDTQYF. CDR3 coding DNA: TGCGCCAGCAGTCGGGGGGGCCACCCAGATACGCAGTATTTT. Full variable domain (remainder filled in from reference TRBV5-1 and TRBJ2-3): KAGVTQTPRYLIKTRGQQVTLSCSPISGHRSVSWYQQTPGQGLQFLFEYFSETQRNKGNFPGRFSGRQFSNSRSEMNVSTLELGDSALYLCASSRGGHPDTQYFGPGTRLTVL.

The chain uses TRBV6-6 and TRBJ1-2, with TRBD1 identical over 7 bases. The CDR3 covers 12 residues. After removal of 2 bases from V and 6 bases from J, the junction contained 0 bases not matched to a gene. From germline, CDR1 is MNHNY and CDR2 SVGAGI (reference sequence). Here the CDR3 reads CASSYGTDGYTF. The CDR3 nucleotides are TGTGCCAGCAGTTACGGGACAGATGGCTACACCTTC.

This clone showed up just once. The gene calls are TRBV6-6 and TRBJ2-5; 7 bases align to TRBD1. The CDR3 has 16 residues. The V segment lost 11 bases and the J segment 1 base; nucleotides outside the gene matches: 16. Germline V gives CDR1 MNHNY, CDR2 SVGAGI (reference sequence). The CDR3, as DNA: TGTGCCCTCCCCACGTCGGTAGGGACAGTCCAAGAGACCCAGTACTTC. Amino acids: CALPTSVGTVQETQYF.

V and J are TRBV11-2 and TRBJ2-7, with D uncertain. The germline V gene has CDR1 SGHAT and CDR2 FQNNGV. The CDR3 spans 14 residues. V was clipped by 5 bases and J by 4 bases, with 15 bases between them. This CDR3 is CASSVTNQVYEQYF. CDR3 in DNA: TGTGCCAGCAGCGTGACAAATCAGGTATACGAGCAGTACTTC.

This chain joins TRBV6-5 and TRBJ1-6; 9 positions agree with TRBD1. Trimming at V came to 7 bases and at J to 10 bases, leaving 8 bases not matched to a gene. The germline gives CDR1 MNHEY, CDR2 SVGAGI. CDR3 length equals 14 residues. As DNA, the CDR3 is TGTGCCAGCATCGCTACAGGGGGCTTGTCACCCCTCCACTTT. Protein: CASIATGGLSPLHF.

This clone was seen a few times. The DNA for the CDR3 is TGTGCCATCTCACAGGGGGCTATATCGAAGACTGAAGCTTTCTTT. Its protein product is CAISQGAISKTEAFF. The gene calls are TRBV10-3 and TRBJ1-1, with 9 positions matching TRBD1. Germline assignment: CDR1 ENHRY and CDR2 SYGVKD. V dropped 8 bases and J dropped 5; count of bases not matched to a gene: 12. CDR3 length: 15 amino acids.

The V and J genes are TRBV7-3 and TRBJ2-7, with 8 bases aligning to TRBD2. The length of the CDR3 is 13 residues. J lost 6 bases, V lost 5 bases, and 6 bases had no gene match. Germline values: CDR1 SGHTA, CDR2 FQGTGA. In nucleotides, the CDR3 is TGTGCCAGCAGCCCTGGACTAGCCGGCGAGCAGTACTTC. Protein sequence: CASSPGLAGEQYF.

The CDR3 DNA follows: TGTGCCAGCAGCTTTGGCGGGGGGGCCGAGGAGACCCAGTACTTC. Its translation is CASSFGGGAEETQYF. The chain carries TRBV7-9 and TRBJ2-5, with 9 nucleotides matching TRBD2. Germline CDR1 and CDR2: SEHNR and FQNEAQ (reference sequence). CDR3 length equals 15 residues. Unmatched junction bases numbered 7, after V lost 3 bases and J lost 5 bases.

In nucleotides, the CDR3 is TGTGCCAGCAGCTCCGCGGGGGCGGGGGAAAAACTGTTTTTT. Amino acid sequence: CASSSAGAGEKLFF. The rearrangement joins TRBV13 to TRBJ1-4; D may be TRBD1 (6 bases). The CDR3 runs 14 residues. CDR1 and CDR2 from the germline V gene are PRHDT and FYEKMQ (reference sequence). Trimming took off 4 bases at V and 8 bases at J, with 14 bases between the two ends.